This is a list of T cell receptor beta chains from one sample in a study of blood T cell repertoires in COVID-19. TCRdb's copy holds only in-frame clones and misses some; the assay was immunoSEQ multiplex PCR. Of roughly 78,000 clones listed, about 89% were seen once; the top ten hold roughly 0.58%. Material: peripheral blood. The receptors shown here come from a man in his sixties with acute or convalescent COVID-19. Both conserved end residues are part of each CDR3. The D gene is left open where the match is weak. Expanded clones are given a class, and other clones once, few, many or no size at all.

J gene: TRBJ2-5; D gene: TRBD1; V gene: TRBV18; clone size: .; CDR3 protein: CASSPRDRGQETQYF; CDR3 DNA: TGTGCCAGCTCACCCCGGGACAGGGGTCAAGAGACCCAGTACTTC
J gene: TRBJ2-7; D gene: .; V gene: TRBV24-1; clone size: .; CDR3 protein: CATSQDAYEQYF; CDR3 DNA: TGTGCCACCAGCCAGGATGCCTACGAGCAGTACTTC
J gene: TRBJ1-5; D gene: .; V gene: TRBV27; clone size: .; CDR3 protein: CASSPKKQGRSNQPQHF; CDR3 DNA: TGTGCCAGCAGTCCAAAAAAGCAGGGCCGGAGCAATCAGCCCCAGCATTTT
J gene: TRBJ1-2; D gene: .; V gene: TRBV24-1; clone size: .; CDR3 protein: CATSDAQGYGYTF; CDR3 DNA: TGTGCCACCAGTGATGCACAGGGCTATGGCTACACCTTC
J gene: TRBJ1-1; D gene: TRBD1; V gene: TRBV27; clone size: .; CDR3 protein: CASSLYLGTGGANTEAFF; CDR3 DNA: TGTGCCAGCAGTTTATATTTAGGGACAGGGGGCGCGAACACTGAAGCTTTCTTT
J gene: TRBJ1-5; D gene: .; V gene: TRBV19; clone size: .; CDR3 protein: CASSKSGYSNQPQHF; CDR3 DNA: TGTGCCAGTAGCAAATCCGGGTATTCCAATCAGCCCCAGCATTTT
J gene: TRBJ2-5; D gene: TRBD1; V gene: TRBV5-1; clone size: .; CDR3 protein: CASSTGQVQETQYF; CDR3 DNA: TGCGCCAGCAGCACCGGACAGGTGCAAGAGACCCAGTACTTC
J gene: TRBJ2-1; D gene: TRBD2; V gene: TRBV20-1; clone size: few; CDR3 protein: CSASFGRENEQFF; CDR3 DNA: TGCAGTGCTAGTTTCGGGAGGGAGAATGAGCAGTTCTTC
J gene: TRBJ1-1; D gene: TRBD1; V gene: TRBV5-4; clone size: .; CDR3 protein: CASRERTGNTEAFF; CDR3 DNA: TGTGCCAGCAGGGAAAGGACAGGCAACACTGAAGCTTTCTTT
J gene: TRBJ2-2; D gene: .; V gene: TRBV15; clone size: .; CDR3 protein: CATSRIGSGNTGELFF; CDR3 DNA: TGTGCCACCAGCAGAATCGGTAGCGGGAACACCGGGGAGCTGTTTTTT
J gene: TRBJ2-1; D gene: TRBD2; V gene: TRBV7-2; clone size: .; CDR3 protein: CASSLNLAGYNEQFF; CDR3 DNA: TGTGCCAGCAGCTTAAATTTAGCGGGATACAATGAGCAGTTCTTC
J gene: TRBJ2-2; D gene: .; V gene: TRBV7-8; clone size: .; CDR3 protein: CASSLAFKTGSSNTGELFF; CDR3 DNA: TGTGCCAGCAGCTTAGCGTTCAAGACTGGGTCATCGAACACCGGGGAGCTGTTTTTT
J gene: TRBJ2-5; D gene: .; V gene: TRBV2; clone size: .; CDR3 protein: CASSEEPGSWETQYF; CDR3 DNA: TGTGCCAGCAGTGAAGAACCGGGTTCGTGGGAGACCCAGTACTTC
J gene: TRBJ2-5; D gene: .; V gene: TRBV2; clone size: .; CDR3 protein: CASSEGLRGQETQYF; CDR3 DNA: TGTGCCAGCAGTGAAGGCTTACGGGGGCAAGAGACCCAGTACTTC
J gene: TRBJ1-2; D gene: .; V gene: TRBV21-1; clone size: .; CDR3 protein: CASSHRRAGPGYTF; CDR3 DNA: TGTGCCAGCAGCCACAGGAGGGCAGGGCCTGGCTACACCTTC
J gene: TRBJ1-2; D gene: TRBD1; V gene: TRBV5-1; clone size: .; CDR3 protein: CASSPTGGNYGYTF; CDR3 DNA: TGCGCCAGCAGCCCGACAGGGGGTAACTATGGCTACACCTTC
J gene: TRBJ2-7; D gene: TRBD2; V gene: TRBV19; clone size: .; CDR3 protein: CASRTSGSREQYF; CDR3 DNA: TGTGCCAGTAGGACTAGCGGGAGTCGGGAGCAGTACTTC
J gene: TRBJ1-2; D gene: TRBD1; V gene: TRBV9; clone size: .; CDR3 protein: CASSTLTGGLGYTF; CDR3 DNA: TGTGCCAGCAGCACCCTTACAGGGGGCTTAGGCTACACCTTC
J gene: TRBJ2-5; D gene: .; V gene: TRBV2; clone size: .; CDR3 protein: CASRASGSNTETQYF; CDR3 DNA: TGTGCCAGCAGGGCTTCGGGAAGCAACACAGAGACCCAGTACTTC
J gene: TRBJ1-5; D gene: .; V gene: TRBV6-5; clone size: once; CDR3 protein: CASRADRNQPQHF; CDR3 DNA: TGTGCCAGCAGAGCCGACAGGAATCAGCCCCAGCATTTT
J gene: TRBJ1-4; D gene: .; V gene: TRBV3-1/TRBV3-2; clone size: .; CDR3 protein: CASSPLRGGELFF; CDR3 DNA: TGTGCCAGCAGCCCCCTTAGGGGAGGGGAACTGTTTTTT
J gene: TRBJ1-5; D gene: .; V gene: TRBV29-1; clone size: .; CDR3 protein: CSVATGSRDGPQHF; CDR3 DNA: TGCAGCGTGGCCACCGGGAGCCGCGATGGGCCCCAGCATTTT
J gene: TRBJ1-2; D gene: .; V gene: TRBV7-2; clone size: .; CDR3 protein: CASSPGWAYYGYTF; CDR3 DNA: TGTGCCAGCAGTCCTGGGTGGGCGTACTATGGCTACACCTTC
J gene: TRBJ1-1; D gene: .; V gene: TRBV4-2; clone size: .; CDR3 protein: CASSRTVNTEAFF; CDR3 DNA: TGTGCCAGCAGCCGCACGGTGAACACTGAAGCTTTCTTT
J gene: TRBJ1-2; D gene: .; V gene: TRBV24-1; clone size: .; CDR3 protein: CATSDPMTDSDNYGYTF; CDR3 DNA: TGTGCCACCAGTGACCCAATGACGGACAGCGATAACTATGGCTACACCTTC
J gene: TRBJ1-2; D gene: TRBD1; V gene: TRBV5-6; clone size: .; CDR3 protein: CASSLITGVGYGYTF; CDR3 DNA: TGTGCCAGCAGCTTGATCACAGGGGTAGGCTATGGCTACACCTTC
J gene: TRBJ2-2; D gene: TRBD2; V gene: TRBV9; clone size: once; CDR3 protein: CASSPRLAGGTNTGELFF; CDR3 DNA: TGTGCCAGCAGCCCAAGACTAGCGGGAGGGACGAACACCGGGGAGCTGTTTTTT
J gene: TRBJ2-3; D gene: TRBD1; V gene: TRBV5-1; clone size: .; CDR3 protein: CASNAGTGGPDTQYF; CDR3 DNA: TGCGCCAGCAATGCCGGGACAGGGGGCCCAGATACGCAGTATTTT
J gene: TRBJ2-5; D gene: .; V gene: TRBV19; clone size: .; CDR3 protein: CASSIGQGETQYF; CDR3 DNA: TGTGCCAGTAGTATAGGGCAGGGCGAGACCCAGTACTTC
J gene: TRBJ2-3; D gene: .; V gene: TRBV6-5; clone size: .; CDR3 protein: CASSEEYTDTQYF; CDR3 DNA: TGTGCCAGCTCGGAGGAGTACACAGATACGCAGTATTTT
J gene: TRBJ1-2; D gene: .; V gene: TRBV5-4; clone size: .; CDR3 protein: CASSLDRDGRGYIF; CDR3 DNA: TGTGCCAGCAGCTTGGACAGGGATGGTCGTGGCTACATCTTC
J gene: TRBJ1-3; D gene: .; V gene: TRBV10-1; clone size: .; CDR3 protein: CASSERHPSGNTIYF; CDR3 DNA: TGCGCCAGCAGTGAGAGACACCCCTCTGGAAACACCATATATTTT
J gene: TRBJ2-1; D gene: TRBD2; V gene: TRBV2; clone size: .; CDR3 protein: CASSEAPGTSGSPHNEQFF; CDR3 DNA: TGTGCCAGCAGTGAAGCTCCCGGGACTAGCGGGAGCCCCCACAATGAGCAGTTCTTC
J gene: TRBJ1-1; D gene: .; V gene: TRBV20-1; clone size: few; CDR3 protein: CTTTQDTEAFF; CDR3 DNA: TGCACTACCACTCAGGACACTGAAGCTTTCTTT
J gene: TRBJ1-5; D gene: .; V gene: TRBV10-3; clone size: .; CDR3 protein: CAISELGDTGNQPQHF; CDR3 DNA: TGTGCCATCAGTGAGTTAGGGGATACGGGCAATCAGCCCCAGCATTTT
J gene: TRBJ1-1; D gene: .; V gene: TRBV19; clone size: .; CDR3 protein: CASSMSGNTEAFF; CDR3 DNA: TGTGCCAGTAGTATGTCGGGGAACACTGAAGCTTTCTTT
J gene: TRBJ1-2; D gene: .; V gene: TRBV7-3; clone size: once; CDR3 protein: CASSWTPEGYGYTF; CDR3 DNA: TGTGCCAGCAGCTGGACACCGGAAGGCTATGGCTACACCTTC
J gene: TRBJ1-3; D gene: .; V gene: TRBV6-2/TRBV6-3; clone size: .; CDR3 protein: CASSYFLSGNTIYF; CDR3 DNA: TGTGCCAGCAGTTACTTCCTTTCTGGAAACACCATATATTTT
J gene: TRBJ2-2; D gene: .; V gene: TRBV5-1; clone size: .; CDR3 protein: CASRLRQGTGELFF; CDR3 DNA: TGCGCCAGTCGGTTACGTCAGGGTACCGGGGAGCTGTTTTTT
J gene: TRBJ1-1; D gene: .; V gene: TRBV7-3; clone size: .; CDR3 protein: CASSATGNTEAFF; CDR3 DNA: TGTGCCAGCAGCGCGACAGGGAACACTGAAGCTTTCTTT